This passage covers 18 T cell receptor beta chains from one sample sequenced in a study of blood T cell repertoires in COVID-19. This table comes from immunoSEQ multiplex PCR, and its TCRdb copy is limited to in-frame clones, with some not included. In the table there are some 120,000 clones, 80% to 90% of which are singletons. Sample: peripheral blood. These receptors were obtained from a woman aged 50 to 65 with acute or convalescent COVID-19.

This chain links TRBV24-1 with TRBJ2-3; TRBD2 agrees at 9 bases. The CDR3 sequence is 15 residues long. The germline V gene has CDR1 KGHDR and CDR2 SFDVKD. V was clipped by 5 bases and J by 4 bases; unmatched bases: 6. The CDR3 protein is CATSGTSGHSDTQYF. The DNA for the CDR3 is TGTGCCACCAGTGGAACTAGCGGGCACTCAGATACGCAGTATTTT.

This chain uses TRBV28 with TRBJ1-1; 7 nucleotides agree with TRBD1. The CDR3 length is 15 residues. The germline CDR1 and CDR2 sequences are MDHEN and SYDVKM. The ends lost 4 bases at V and 0 bases at J; junction bases unmatched: 5. The CDR3 DNA is TGTGCCAGCAGTTCGACAGGGTTGCTGAACACTGAAGCTTTCTTT. Amino acids: CASSSTGLLNTEAFF. Filled out from reference TRBV28 and TRBJ1-1, the complete variable domain reads DVKVTQSSRYLVKRTGEKVFLECVQDMDHENMFWYRQDPGLGLRLIYFSYDVKMKEKGDIPEGYSVSREKKERFSLILESASTNQTSMYLCASSSTGLLNTEAFFGQGTRLTVV.

This clone appeared a single time. The chain links TRBV6-6 to TRBJ1-5, with D possibly being TRBD1 (5 bases). Germline lookup yields CDR1 MNHNY and CDR2 SVGAGI (reference sequence). The CDR3 extends over 16 amino acids. Trimming took off 3 bases at V and 2 bases at J, with 14 bases between the two ends. CDR3 in amino acids: CASSYTASRGNQPQHF. DNA of the CDR3: TGTGCCAGCAGTTATACAGCTTCCAGGGGCAATCAGCCCCAGCATTTT.

This clone occurred a few times. V is TRBV18 and J is TRBJ2-3, with TRBD2 matching 9 bases. V shed 1 base and J 0 bases; nucleotides not matched to a gene: 2. The CDR3 extends over 16 amino acids. CDR1 and CDR2 from the germline V gene are KGHSH and LQKENI. For the CDR3, the DNA is TGTGCCAGCTCACCACGGCTAGCGGGGAGCACAGATACGCAGTATTTT. Its protein is CASSPRLAGSTDTQYF.

The gene calls are TRBV11-3 and TRBJ2-7, with D maybe TRBD1 (6 bases). The germline CDR1 and CDR2 sequences are SGHNT and YENEEA. V lost 4 bases and J lost 5, with 9 bases in between. This CDR3 has 12 amino acids. The CDR3 coding sequence is TGTGCCAGCAGCTCTAACAGGGACGAGCAGTACTTC. This codes for CASSSNRDEQYF.

The chain uses TRBV19 and TRBJ1-1; D remains unclear. Deletions cut 3 bases from V and 8 bases from J, with 19 bases between. The CDR3 is made up of 15 amino acids. Per germline, CDR1 LNHDA and CDR2 SQIVND (reference sequence). CDR3 DNA: TGTGCCAGTAGTATTCCCTCGGGAATCCGGGTGGAAGCTTTCTTT. Protein product: CASSIPSGIRVEAFF.

CDR3 DNA sequence: TGTGCCTGGAGTTCGGACATGAGAAACACTGAAGCTTTCTTT. This encodes CAWSSDMRNTEAFF. J is TRBJ1-1 and V is TRBV30, with D possibly matching TRBD1 (5 bases). From germline, CDR1 is GTSNPN and CDR2 SVGIG (reference sequence). The germline V and J ends were trimmed by 2 bases and 2 bases, with 12 bases remaining between them. There are 14 residues in the CDR3.

The chain combines TRBV4-1 with TRBJ2-7; TRBD2 is a possible D gene (7 bases). This CDR3 contains 16 residues. Germline assignment: CDR1 MGHRA and CDR2 YSYEKL. The ends were cut back, 4 bases at V and 2 bases at J, with 18 bases in the middle. The CDR3: CASSRGGASGTYEQYF. The CDR3 DNA follows: TGCGCCAGCAGCCGAGGGGGGGCTAGCGGAACCTACGAGCAGTACTTC.

The chain carries TRBV30 and TRBJ1-5; D gene uncertain. V lost 0 bases to trimming and J lost 1 base, with 7 bases between them. This CDR3 spans 14 amino acids. CDR1 and CDR2 from the germline V gene are GTSNPN and SVGIG (reference sequence). The chain's CDR3 is CAWSVGGSNQPQHF. DNA of the CDR3: TGTGCCTGGAGTGTGGGAGGGAGCAATCAGCCCCAGCATTTT.

The CDR3 coding sequence is TGCGCCAGCAGCCAGAGCGGCGGAGGGAACACTGAAGCTTTCTTT. Translated, it gives CASSQSGGGNTEAFF. The rearrangement uses TRBV4-1 and TRBJ1-1; D is unresolved. The CDR3 runs 15 residues. V was shortened by 3 bases and J by 1 base, with 12 bases between the two germline ends. In germline, CDR1 is MGHRA, CDR2 YSYEKL.

CDR3 in amino acids: CASSRGTLPQETQYF. The CDR3 DNA reads TGTGCCAGCAGCCGAGGGACTCTCCCCCAAGAGACCCAGTACTTC. V gene TRBV7-8 combines with J gene TRBJ2-5, with D possibly being TRBD2 (6 bases). V was trimmed by 5 bases and J by 1 base, leaving 14 bases between them. CDR3 size: 15 residues. Germline V gene sequence: CDR1 SGHVS, CDR2 FQNEAQ.

The V call is TRBV27, the J call TRBJ2-3; 8 bases are a match to TRBD2. V lost 3 bases, J lost 11 bases, and 1 base stayed unmatched. Germline loops: CDR1 MNHEY, CDR2 SMNVEV (reference sequence). The CDR3 totals 11 residues. CDR3 DNA: TGTGCCAGCAGTTTGGGACTAGAGCAGTATTTT. Its translation is CASSLGLEQYF.

This clone has only one observation. The chain carries TRBV19 and TRBJ2-2; D may be TRBD1 (5 bases). Germline V lookup: CDR1 LNHDA, CDR2 SQIVND (reference sequence). The V gene lost 2 bases and the J gene lost 1 base, with 8 bases spanning the gap. CDR3 length equals 15 residues. DNA for the CDR3: TGTGCCAGTAGTATAAGGGGTTTGAACACCGGGGAGCTGTTTTTT. It translates to CASSIRGLNTGELFF.

The V gene is TRBV6-2 or TRBV6-3, the J gene TRBJ1-5; 9 nucleotides agree with TRBD1. CDR3 length: 16 residues. Germline CDR1 and CDR2: MNHEY and SVGEGT. Trimming cost V 4 bases and J 6 bases; bases outside gene matches: 10. DNA for the CDR3: TGTGCCAGCAGTTCGACCGGGACAGGGAGCGGTCAGCCCCAGCATTTT. Translated: CASSSTGTGSGQPQHF.

The chain employs TRBV9 and TRBJ2-2; 8 nucleotides match TRBD2. The V gene end was trimmed by 0 bases and the J gene end by 2 bases; junction bases not matched to a gene: 3. The CDR3 runs 16 residues. Germline V CDR1 and CDR2: SGDLS, YYNGEE. In DNA form, the CDR3 reads TGTGCCAGCAGCGTAGCTAGCGGGCCAAACACCGGGGAGCTGTTTTTT. Translating it yields CASSVASGPNTGELFF.

The table lists this clone with a count of one. The chain has TRBV30 and TRBJ2-2, with 7 bases lining up with TRBD1. The length of the CDR3 is 14 residues. Unmatched junction bases numbered 1, after V lost 2 bases and J lost 1 base. Germline lookup yields CDR1 GTSNPN and CDR2 SVGIG (reference sequence). CDR3 amino acids: CAWSQGENTGELFF. CDR3 in DNA: TGTGCCTGGAGTCAGGGGGAGAACACCGGGGAGCTGTTTTTT.

The genes are TRBV6-2 or TRBV6-3 and TRBJ1-3; 7 bases match TRBD1. Germline V gives CDR1 MNHEY, CDR2 SVGEGT. Losses at the gene ends were 2 bases for V and 4 bases for J; bases not matched to a gene: 5. The CDR3 is 15 residues long. The CDR3 region has the DNA TGTGCCAGCAGTTACCCACGGACAGGAGGAAACACCATATATTTT. Its protein is CASSYPRTGGNTIYF.

V usage is TRBV6-2 or TRBV6-3 and J usage is TRBJ1-5, with D possibly being TRBD1 (6 bases). Looked up from germline, CDR1 is MNHEY and CDR2 is SVGEGT. V lost 2 bases, J lost 7 bases, and 12 bases lay in between. The CDR3 sequence is 14 residues long. The CDR3 here is CASSYLTGSQPQHF. The CDR3 DNA reads TGTGCCAGCAGTTACCTAACAGGGTCCCAGCCCCAGCATTTT.